Included here is one TCR beta chain sequence, with context. Its specificity is not known. The CDR3 spans 17 residues. CDR1 and CDR2 (germline): SGHAT, FQNNGV. V lost 2 bases and J lost 4; bases outside the gene matches: 10. 60 Vbeta and 13 Jbeta primers were used in PCR. Profiled with immunoSEQ multiplex PCR; TCRdb holds only in-frame clones, not every one. The sample has roughly 140,000 clones, about 75% seen once. This specimen belongs to a study of cytomegalovirus exposure and HLA in healthy donors. Points from the study as a whole: Per a prior analysis, the majority of TCR beta V segments were productive roughly 87% or roughly 30% of the time. In a later analysis, V- and J-gene trimming of beta chains associated with a DCLRE1C missense variant, replicated independently. The investigators catalogued 180 or so TCR beta chains as cytomegalovirus-associated.

Donors were nominally healthy when sampled, though unrecorded immune exposures were likely. This receptor was taken from a man aged 18 to 30 in good health and CMV-seronegative. The chain couples TRBV11-2 to TRBJ2-2; TRBD2 agrees at 7 bases. The sample taken for sequencing was PBMCs. DNA for the CDR3: TGTGCCAGCAGCTTACGTCGGCTAGCGGTATCCACCGGGGAGCTGTTTTTT. This sequence encodes CASSLRRLAVSTGELFF.